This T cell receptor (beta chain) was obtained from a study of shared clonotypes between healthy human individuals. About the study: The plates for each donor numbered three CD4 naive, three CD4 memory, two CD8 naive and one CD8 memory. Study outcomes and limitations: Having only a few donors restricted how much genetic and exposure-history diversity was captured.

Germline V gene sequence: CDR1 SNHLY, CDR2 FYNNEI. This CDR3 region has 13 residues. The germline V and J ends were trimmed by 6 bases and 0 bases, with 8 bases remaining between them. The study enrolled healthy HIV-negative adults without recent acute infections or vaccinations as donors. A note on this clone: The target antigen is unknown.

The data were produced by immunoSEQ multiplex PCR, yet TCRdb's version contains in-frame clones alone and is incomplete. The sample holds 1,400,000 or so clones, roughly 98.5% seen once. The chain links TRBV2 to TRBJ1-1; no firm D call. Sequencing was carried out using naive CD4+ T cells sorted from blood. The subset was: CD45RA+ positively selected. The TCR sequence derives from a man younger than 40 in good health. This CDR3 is CASSPVMNTEAFF. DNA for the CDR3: TGTGCCAGCAGCCCCGTTATGAACACTGAAGCTTTCTTT.